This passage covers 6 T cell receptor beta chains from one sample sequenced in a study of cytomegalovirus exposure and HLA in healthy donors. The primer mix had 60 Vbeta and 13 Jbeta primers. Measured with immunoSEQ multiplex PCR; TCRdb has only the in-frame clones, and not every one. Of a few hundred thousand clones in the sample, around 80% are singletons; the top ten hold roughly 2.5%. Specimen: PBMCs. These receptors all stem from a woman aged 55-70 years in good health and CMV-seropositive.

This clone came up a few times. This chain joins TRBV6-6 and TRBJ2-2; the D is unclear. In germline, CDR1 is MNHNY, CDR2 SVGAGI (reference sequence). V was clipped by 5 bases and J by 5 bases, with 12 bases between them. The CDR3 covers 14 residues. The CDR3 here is CASSLGVSTGELFF. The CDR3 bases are TGTGCCAGCAGTCTAGGTGTTTCGACCGGGGAGCTGTTTTTT.

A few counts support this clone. In nucleotides, the CDR3 is TGTGCCAGCAGCTTACGCCTAGCGGGGGGGCCGAGCTCCTACAATGAGCAGTTCTTC. This translates into CASSLRLAGGPSSYNEQFF. V is TRBV11-3 and J is TRBJ2-1; 12 nucleotides line up with TRBD2. The junction had 8 bases not matched to a gene; V was cut back by 2 bases and J by 0 bases. CDR3 length equals 19 residues. The germline V gene encodes CDR1 SGHNT and CDR2 YENEEA.

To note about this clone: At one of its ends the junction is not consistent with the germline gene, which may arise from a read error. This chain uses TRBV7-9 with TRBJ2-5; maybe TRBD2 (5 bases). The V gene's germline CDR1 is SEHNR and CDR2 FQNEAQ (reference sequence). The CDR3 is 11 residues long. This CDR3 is CASSGGRSGNF. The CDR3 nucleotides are TGTGCCAGCAGCGGAGGACGTTCGGGCAACTTC. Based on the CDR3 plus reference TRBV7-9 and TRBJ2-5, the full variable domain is DTGVSQNPRHKITKRGQNVTFRCDPISEHNRLYWYRQTLGQGPEFLTYFQNEAQLEKSRLLSDRFSAERPKGSFSTLEIQRTEQGDSAMYLCASSGGRSGNFGPGTRLLVL.

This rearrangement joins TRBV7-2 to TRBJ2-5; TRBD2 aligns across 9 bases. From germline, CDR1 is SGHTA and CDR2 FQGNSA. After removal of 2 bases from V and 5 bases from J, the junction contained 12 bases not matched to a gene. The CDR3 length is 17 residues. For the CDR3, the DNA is TGTGCCAGCAGCTTATTAGCGGGGGCCTTCGTCCAGGAGACCCAGTACTTC. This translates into CASSLLAGAFVQETQYF.

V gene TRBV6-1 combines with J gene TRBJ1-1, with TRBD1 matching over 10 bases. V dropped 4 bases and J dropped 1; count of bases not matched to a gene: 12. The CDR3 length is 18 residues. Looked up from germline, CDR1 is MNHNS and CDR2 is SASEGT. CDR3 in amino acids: CASSATGTGAAENTEAFF. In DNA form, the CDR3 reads TGTGCCAGCAGTGCAACCGGGACAGGGGCCGCGGAGAACACTGAAGCTTTCTTT.

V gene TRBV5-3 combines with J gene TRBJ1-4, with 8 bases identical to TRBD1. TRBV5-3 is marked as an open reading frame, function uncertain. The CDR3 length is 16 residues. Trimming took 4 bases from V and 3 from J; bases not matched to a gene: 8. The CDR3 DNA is TGTGCCAGAAGCCCCCGCAGGGGGCCGTCTAATGAAAAACTGTTTTTT. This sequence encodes CARSPRRGPSNEKLFF.